The 26 T cell receptor beta chains presented below share a single source sample, sequenced in a study of lung T cells in sarcoidosis with Löfgren's syndrome. Each CDR3 protein is one row after TCRdb ran MiXCR on the reads. Of more than 6,500 distinct CDR3 sequences detected, around 21% appear once; the ten largest clones hold 20% to 25%. Sample: CD4+ T cells from bronchoalveolar lavage fluid. The source is a human donor with sarcoidosis (Löfgren's syndrome or another form), or a control subject (not recorded which).

As concerns this clonotype: Possible read error: a much larger clone is one base away. The gene calls are TRBV9 and TRBJ1-6; no clear D. Germline assignment: CDR1 SGDLS and CDR2 YYNGEE. The CDR3 consists of 16 residues. The V end was cut by 0 bases, the J end by 4 bases, with 11 bases between. CDR3 nucleotides: TGTGCCAGCAGCGTAGAGGCCCTCGCTTATAATTCACCCCTCCACTTT. It translates to CASSVEALAYNSPLHF.

By frequency in the sample, this clonotype is medium-sized. The V and J genes are TRBV6-1 and TRBJ1-3, with D tentatively TRBD1 (5 bases). The germline V and J ends were trimmed by 6 bases and 0 bases, with 15 bases remaining between them. Germline V gene sequence: CDR1 MNHNS, CDR2 SASEGT. The CDR3 is made up of 16 amino acids. CDR3 in amino acids: CASSPGLRSSGNTIYF. DNA for the CDR3: TGTGCCAGCAGCCCGGGACTTCGAAGCTCTGGAAACACCATATATTTT.

Within the sample, this clonotype is medium-sized. The chain employs TRBV27 and TRBJ1-1; D may be TRBD1 (6 bases). From germline, CDR1 is MNHEY and CDR2 SMNVEV (reference sequence). This CDR3 spans 13 amino acids. V was cut by 3 bases and J by 7 bases, with 12 bases left in between. The CDR3 DNA follows: TGTGCCAGCAGTTTTCAGGGACAAGGTGAAGCTTTCTTT. Translation gives CASSFQGQGEAFF.

Remarks on this clonotype: A read error may be the cause here, since a much bigger clone is one base away. The rearrangement links TRBV7-9 to TRBJ2-5, with 8 bases identical to TRBD2. This CDR3 has 10 residues. The ends lost 8 bases at V and 9 bases at J; junction bases unmatched: 2. Germline lookup yields CDR1 SEHNR and CDR2 FQNEAQ (reference sequence). The CDR3 DNA follows: TGTGCCAGCGGGCGGGAGGCCCAGTACTTC. Its translation: CASGREAQYF.

This chain uses TRBV30 with TRBJ1-4; no reliable D call. Trimming pared 3 bases from V and 4 bases from J, leaving 18 bases between. Per the germline V gene, CDR1 is GTSNPN and CDR2 is SVGIG (reference sequence). The CDR3 loop spans 16 amino acids. The CDR3 protein is CAWSAERVRGNEKLFF. CDR3 coding DNA: TGTGCCTGGAGCGCGGAAAGGGTTCGGGGTAATGAAAAACTGTTTTTT.

Concerning this clonotype: The junction shows a germline mismatch at one end, possibly a read error. The chain employs TRBV20-1 and TRBJ1-1; D gene uncertain. The germline CDR1 and CDR2 sequences are DFQATT and SNEGSKA (reference sequence). The CDR3 runs to 12 residues. The CDR3 is CSARDVNTEASF. DNA of the CDR3: TGCAGTGCTAGAGACGTGAACACCGAAGCTTCCTTT.

This clonotype qualifies as medium-sized. The chain carries TRBV18 and TRBJ1-6; no clear D gene. Germline CDR1 reads KGHSH; CDR2 reads LQKENI. V was clipped by 6 bases and J by 10 bases, with 13 bases between them. The CDR3 runs 13 residues. DNA of the CDR3: TGTGCCAGCTCGCCGAAGGAGAGGTCACCCCTCCACTTT. Protein: CASSPKERSPLHF.

This clonotype was observed at least ten times. In DNA form, the CDR3 reads TGTGCCAGCAGCTTAGCTGTTCGTAATTCACCCCTCCACTTT. This encodes CASSLAVRNSPLHF. This rearrangement joins TRBV7-6 to TRBJ1-6, with D unclear. This CDR3 contains 14 residues. V was trimmed by 0 bases and J by 6 bases, leaving 6 bases between them. CDR1 is SGHVS and CDR2 is FNYEAQ in the germline V gene.

This clonotype has a count of ten or more. This chain connects TRBV19 to TRBJ1-4, with TRBD1 as a possible D gene (5 bases). This CDR3 has 17 amino acids. CDR1 is LNHDA, CDR2 SQIVND, per germline (reference sequence). V was trimmed by 5 bases and J by 7 bases, leaving 23 bases between them. The CDR3 DNA sequence: TGTGCCAGTAGTGCCAACCGCCGGGACCTACTGGGTGAAAAACTGTTTTTT. Encoded protein: CASSANRRDLLGEKLFF.

The V gene is TRBV6-1, the J gene TRBJ2-5; 10 bases match TRBD1. Germline CDR1 MNHNS, CDR2 SASEGT. Trimming took 6 bases from V and 4 from J; bases not matched to a gene: 8. The CDR3 runs to 15 residues. The CDR3 DNA is TGTGCCAGCAGGACCGGGACAGGGGTCGGAGAGACCCAGTACTTC. It is translated as CASRTGTGVGETQYF.

This clonotype has only a few counts. V gene TRBV5-1 combines with J gene TRBJ1-3; D may be TRBD1 (5 bases). This CDR3 is 17 amino acids long. V lost 4 bases and J 0 bases, leaving 17 bases between the germline ends. Germline V gene sequence: CDR1 SGHRS, CDR2 YFSETQ. This CDR3 is CASSLRGDSSSGNTIYF. CDR3 sequence (DNA): TGCGCCAGCAGCCTCCGGGGTGACAGCAGCTCTGGAAACACCATATATTTT.

For this clonotype: A clone one base away is much larger, so this may be a read error. Since no conserved phenylalanine or tryptophan closes the CDR3, a read error is the likely cause. The rearrangement joins TRBV5-5 to TRBJ2-1; 7 positions agree with TRBD1. The CDR3 spans 13 residues. Germline V gene sequence: CDR1 SGHKS, CDR2 YYEKEE (reference sequence). Trimming cost V 7 bases and J 7 bases; bases outside gene matches: 8. The CDR3 sequence is CASATGAANEQFL. The CDR3 bases are TGTGCCAGCGCAACAGGGGCCGCAAATGAGCAGTTCCTC.

With respect to this clonotype: One junction end does not reproduce the germline sequence, and a read error may be involved. This sequence joins TRBV3-1 and TRBJ1-2; TRBD1 agrees at 7 bases. In germline, CDR1 is LGHDT, CDR2 YNNKEL (reference sequence). CDR3 length equals 13 residues. The CDR3 nucleotides are TGTGCCAGCGGCCAAGGGACAGCCTATGGCTACACCTTC. Translation: CASGQGTAYGYTF.

This clonotype was detected ten times or more. This sequence joins TRBV13 and TRBJ2-7, with 13 bases that match TRBD2. CDR1 is PRHDT, CDR2 FYEKMQ, per germline (reference sequence). CDR3 length: 17 residues. The junction had 8 bases not matched to a gene; V was cut back by 5 bases and J by 1 base. The CDR3 here is CASSLRTSGGGSYEQYF. CDR3 DNA: TGTGCCAGCAGCCTCCGGACTAGCGGGGGTGGGTCCTACGAGCAGTACTTC.

This clonotype counts as medium-sized. This chain connects TRBV7-3 to TRBJ2-7; 8 bases match TRBD1. Losses at the gene ends were 2 bases for V and 3 bases for J; bases not matched to a gene: 6. Germline-derived CDR1 and CDR2 are SGHTA and FQGTGA. The CDR3 consists of 15 residues. In DNA, the CDR3 is TGTGCCAGCAGCTTAGGACAGGGAGAGGGCTACGAGCAGTACTTC. It yields the protein CASSLGQGEGYEQYF.

This clonotype came up once. In DNA form, the CDR3 reads TGTGCCAGCAGCCAAGCGTCTACCACCGGGGAGCTGTTTTTT. Translation gives CASSQASTTGELFF. The chain couples TRBV4-2 to TRBJ2-2; D uncertain. Germline V CDR1 and CDR2: LGHNA, YNFKEQ. Deletions cut 1 base from V and 4 bases from J, with 7 bases between. The CDR3 sequence is 14 residues long.

This clonotype occurred many times. The rearrangement uses TRBV6-1 and TRBJ2-7, with 11 bases fitting TRBD1. CDR3 length: 15 residues. Trimming took 6 bases from V and 0 from J; bases not matched to a gene: 4. Germline CDR1 is MNHNS and CDR2 is SASEGT. The CDR3 nucleotides read TGTGCCAGCAGGGGGGGGACAGGGGGCTCCTACGAGCAGTACTTC. This codes for CASRGGTGGSYEQYF.

This clonotype was recorded at least ten times. This sequence joins TRBV5-1 and TRBJ1-5; D gene unclear. Trimming took 4 bases from V and 4 from J, leaving 12 bases between them. The germline V gene has CDR1 SGHRS and CDR2 YFSETQ. This CDR3 comprises 14 residues. CDR3 coding DNA: TGCGCCAGCAGCGCGGATTCGGGAAATCAGCCCCAGCATTTT. Residues: CASSADSGNQPQHF. The full variable domain, in which reference TRBV5-1 and TRBJ1-5 provide the parts outside the CDR3, is KAGVTQTPRYLIKTRGQQVTLSCSPISGHRSVSWYQQTPGQGLQFLFEYFSETQRNKGNFPGRFSGRQFSNSRSEMNVSTLELGDSALYLCASSADSGNQPQHFGDGTRLSIL.

On this clonotype: A single base separates this from a much larger clone, so it may be a read error. This chain connects TRBV18 to TRBJ2-3, with a tentative D call TRBD2 (5 bases). The CDR3 runs to 15 residues. CDR1 and CDR2 from the germline V gene are KGHSH and LQKENI. In DNA form, the CDR3 reads TGTGCCTGCTCACCACCGACTACCTTCACAGATACGCAGTATTTT. The encoded protein is CACSPPTTFTDTQYF.

This clonotype came up a few times. The chain combines TRBV12-3 or TRBV12-4 with TRBJ1-1; D unresolved. The CDR3 is made up of 14 amino acids. The ends were cut back, 2 bases at V and 6 bases at J, with 13 bases in the middle. The CDR3 DNA follows: TGTGCCAGCAGTTTAAACCCTCCTTTGGCTGAAGCTTTCTTT. It yields the protein CASSLNPPLAEAFF.

This clonotype was seen repeatedly, ten times or more. V gene TRBV3-1 combines with J gene TRBJ2-3; D possibly matches TRBD1 or TRBD2 (6 bases each). The germline V gene encodes CDR1 LGHDT and CDR2 YNNKEL (reference sequence). The V and J ends lost 1 base and 6 bases respectively, with 8 bases between them. This CDR3 is 13 amino acids long. Written as DNA, the CDR3 is TGTGCCAGCAGCCAAGCGGGGGCGGATACGCAGTATTTT. This encodes CASSQAGADTQYF.

This clonotype occurred a few times. The V gene is TRBV5-1, the J gene TRBJ2-5; 11 bases match TRBD2. CDR3 size: 17 residues. Germline CDR1 is SGHRS and CDR2 is YFSETQ. With V trimmed by 0 bases and J by 3 bases, 7 bases remained unmatched. The CDR3 coding sequence is TGCGCCAGCAGCTTGGATGGTAGCGGGGGGGCTGAAGAGACCCAGTACTTC. Protein: CASSLDGSGGAEETQYF.

For this clonotype: Just one base apart from a much larger clone, this may be a read error. The gene calls are TRBV18 and TRBJ2-5; D is ambiguous. Per the germline V gene, CDR1 is KGHSH and CDR2 is LQKENI. The length of the CDR3 is 12 residues. The CDR3 region is CASSPPGETRYF. Written as DNA, the CDR3 is TGTGCCAGCTCACCACCTGGAGAGACCCGGTACTTC.

This clonotype was picked up many times. This chain uses TRBV19 with TRBJ2-2; no clear D. Germline loops: CDR1 LNHDA, CDR2 SQIVND (reference sequence). The V gene lost 3 bases and the J gene lost 4 bases, with 6 bases spanning the gap. The CDR3 extends over 13 amino acids. The CDR3 sequence: CASSIGSTGELFF. The CDR3 DNA reads as TGTGCCAGTAGTATCGGAAGCACCGGGGAGCTGTTTTTT.

This clonotype has a count of ten or more. The rearrangement links TRBV5-1 to TRBJ1-4; TRBD1 might be the D (5 bases). V gave up 5 bases and J gave up 0 bases, with 11 bases separating them. CDR1 is SGHRS and CDR2 is YFSETQ in the germline V gene. CDR3 length: 15 residues. CDR3 sequence: CASRPTAATNEKLFF. The CDR3 DNA sequence: TGCGCCAGCAGACCGACAGCCGCAACTAATGAAAAACTGTTTTTT.

Note on this clonotype: A clone one base away is much larger, so this may be a read error. V gene TRBV18 combines with J gene TRBJ2-3; TRBD2 matches at 8 bases. Germline V gene lookup returns CDR1 KGHSH and CDR2 LQKENI. The CDR3 totals 15 residues. The CDR3 DNA reads TGTGCCAGCTCGCCGGGACTAGGGAGCACAGATACGAAGTATTTT. Its protein product is CASSPGLGSTDTKYF.